The T cell receptor (beta chain) described here comes from a study of cytomegalovirus exposure and HLA in healthy donors. Looking at the study overall: In an earlier analysis, approximately 120 million unique TCR beta sequences were found from 200 million or so T cells.

V was clipped by 4 bases and J by 2 bases; unmatched bases: 8. CDR1 is PRHDT and CDR2 is FYEKMQ in the germline V gene (reference sequence). The CDR3 consists of 15 residues. The PCR ran on 60 Vbeta and 13 Jbeta primers. Under the authors' procedure: Unique TCR beta chains totaled some 81 million in a later count, with some 10 million of them shared. Measured with immunoSEQ multiplex PCR; TCRdb has only the in-frame clones, and not every one. V and J calls and clone size are those listed in that table; D and trimming were worked out from the DNA. This table holds 100,000 to 150,000 clones, approximately 8.8% found once.

This receptor was taken from a middle-aged man in good health and CMV-seronegative. The sequencing sample was made of PBMCs. The rearrangement joins TRBV13 to TRBJ2-7; 7 bases line up with TRBD2. The CDR3, as DNA: TGTGCCAGCAGCTCCATGCGGCTAGCGGCCTACGAGCAGTACTTC. Amino acids: CASSSMRLAAYEQYF.